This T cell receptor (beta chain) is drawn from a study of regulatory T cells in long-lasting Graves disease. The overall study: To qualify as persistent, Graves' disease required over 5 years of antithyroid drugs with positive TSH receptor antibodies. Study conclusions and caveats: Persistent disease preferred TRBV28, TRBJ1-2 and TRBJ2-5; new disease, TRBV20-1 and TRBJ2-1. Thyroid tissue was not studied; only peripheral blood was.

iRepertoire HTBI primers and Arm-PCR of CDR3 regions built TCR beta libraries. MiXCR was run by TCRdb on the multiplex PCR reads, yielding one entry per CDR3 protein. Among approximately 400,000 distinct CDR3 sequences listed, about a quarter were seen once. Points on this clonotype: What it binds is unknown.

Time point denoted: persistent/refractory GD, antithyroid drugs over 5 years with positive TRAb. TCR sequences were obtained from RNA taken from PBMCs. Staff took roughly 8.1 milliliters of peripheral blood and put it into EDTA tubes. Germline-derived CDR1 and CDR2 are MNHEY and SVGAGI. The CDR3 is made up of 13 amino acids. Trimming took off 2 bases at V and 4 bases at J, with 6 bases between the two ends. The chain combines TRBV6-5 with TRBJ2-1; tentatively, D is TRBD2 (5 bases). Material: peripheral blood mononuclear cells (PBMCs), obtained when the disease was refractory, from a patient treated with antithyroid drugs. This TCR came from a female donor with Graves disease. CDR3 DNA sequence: TGTGCCAGCAGTTACCGAGGGTACAATGAGCAGTTCTTC. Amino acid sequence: CASSYRGYNEQFF.